This T cell receptor beta chain was recovered during a study of T cells in Graves' hyperthyroidism and ophthalmopathy. TCR beta CDR3 region amplification was performed from RNA transcripts. First-round RT-PCR of the TCR CDR3 relied on the HTBI primer set. TCRdb redid the calling of the multiplex PCR reads with MiXCR, one entry per CDR3 protein. Of about 400,000 distinct CDR3 sequences detected, under 15% appear once; the ten largest clones hold 32%. Overall study results and limits: Ophthalmopathy and stable hyperthyroidism were told apart by a 13 V-J model.

The germline V gene encodes CDR1 SGHRS and CDR2 YFSETQ. The CDR3 sequence is 14 residues long. V was pared by 4 bases and J by 2 bases, with 12 bases between. Hyperthyroidism in the patients, aged 18 to 65, was newly diagnosed and under 2 months in duration. Details on this clonotype: What it binds is not known.

This TCR came from a woman between 25 and 40 years old with Graves' hyperthyroidism. Sequenced sample: blood. V is TRBV5-1 and J is TRBJ2-5, with D perhaps TRBD1 or TRBD2 (5 bases each). CDR3 protein: CASSAGTGQETQYF. The DNA of the CDR3 is TGCGCCAGCAGCGCCGGGACGGGACAAGAGACCCAGTACTTC.